The 25 T cell receptor beta chains below all came from one sample that was sequenced in a study of regulatory T cells in long-lasting Graves disease (dated by TCRdb to about 2021). The time point label on this specimen signifies: persistent/refractory GD, antithyroid drugs over 5 years with positive TRAb. RNA was extracted from PBMCs in TRIzol for both TCR sequencing and RNA sequencing. The library came from multiplex PCR. The reads were generated on an Illumina HiSeq 4000. CDR3 regions were amplified by Arm-PCR with iRepertoire HTBI primers to construct TCR beta libraries. The public reads were reprocessed in TCRdb via fastp at Q25 and MiXCR, keeping in-frame beta chains. Rows merge per CDR3 protein into single entries with the most common DNA and genes. The table for this sample lists hundreds of thousands of distinct CDR3 sequences; 20% to 25% of them were counted only once. Roughly 7% of the sample comes from the top ten.

The input for sequencing was peripheral blood mononuclear cells (PBMCs), taken when the disease was refractory, from a patient treated with antithyroid drugs. The receptors stem from a female donor with Graves disease.

This clonotype was detected a few times. The J gene is TRBJ2-7, the V gene TRBV20-1; a weak D match, TRBD1 (5 bases). Germline V gene sequence: CDR1 DFQATT, CDR2 SNEGSKA (reference sequence). V was shortened by 1 base and J by 1 base, with 14 bases between the two germline ends. The CDR3 extends over 15 amino acids. The CDR3 DNA reads as TGCAGTGCTAGAGTATCAGGGAAGGCTTCCTACGAGCAGTACTTC. The encoded protein is CSARVSGKASYEQYF.

This clonotype was seen at least ten times. The rearrangement uses TRBV7-9 and TRBJ1-2, with D uncertain. The CDR3 consists of 13 residues. V lost 5 bases to trimming and J lost 4 bases, with 11 bases between them. Per germline, CDR1 SEHNR and CDR2 FQNEAQ (reference sequence). CDR3 nucleotide sequence: TGTGCCAGCAGCCACTTCAACGGCTATGGCTACACCTTC. Its translation is CASSHFNGYGYTF. The full variable domain, with the rest looked up from reference TRBV7-9 and TRBJ1-2, is DTGVSQNPRHKITKRGQNVTFRCDPISEHNRLYWYRQTLGQGPEFLTYFQNEAQLEKSRLLSDRFSAERPKGSFSTLEIQRTEQGDSAMYLCASSHFNGYGYTFGSGTRLTVV.

This clonotype was recorded many times. The genes are TRBV28 and TRBJ2-7, with 10 bases that match TRBD1. V shed 7 bases and J 6 bases; nucleotides not matched to a gene: 9. Germline V CDR1 and CDR2: MDHEN, SYDVKM. CDR3 length: 14 amino acids. CDR3 sequence (DNA): TGTGCCAGCACCTCGGGACAGGGGTTTTCCGAGCAGTACTTC. Its protein product is CASTSGQGFSEQYF.

Comments on this clonotype: At one of its ends the junction is not consistent with the germline gene, which may arise from a read error. The chain joins TRBV10-3 to TRBJ2-1; either TRBD1 or TRBD2 may fit D (5 bases each). The CDR3 sequence is 15 residues long. The germline V gene has CDR1 ENHRY and CDR2 SYGVKD. The CDR3 region is CAISNDVGGYNEQFF. CDR3 in DNA: TGTGCCATCAGTAATGACGTTGGGGGATACAATGAGCAATTCTTC.

V is TRBV29-1 and J is TRBJ2-5; perhaps TRBD2 as D (6 bases). V was shortened by 4 bases and J by 5 bases, with 11 bases between the two germline ends. The CDR3 covers 12 residues. Germline CDR1 SQVTM, CDR2 ANQGSEA. CDR3 in amino acids: CSVGAGSETQYF. The CDR3 bases are TGCAGCGTTGGGGCGGGAAGTGAGACCCAGTACTTC.

This clonotype was observed a handful of times. The V call is TRBV28, the J call TRBJ1-5; 8 bases are shared with TRBD1. The CDR3 is made up of 14 amino acids. The V gene's germline CDR1 is MDHEN and CDR2 SYDVKM. V dropped 5 bases and J dropped 5; count of bases not matched to a gene: 5. This CDR3 is CASSILQGDQPQHF. DNA for the CDR3: TGTGCCAGCAGTATCCTACAGGGGGATCAGCCCCAGCATTTT.

This clonotype came up a few times. The V gene is TRBV19, the J gene TRBJ2-2; D is unclear. Between the trimmed V and J ends, which lost 3 bases and 6 bases, there was a span of 5 bases. The germline CDR1 and CDR2 sequences are LNHDA and SQIVND (reference sequence). The CDR3 loop spans 12 amino acids. CDR3 amino acids: CASSMASGELFF. DNA of the CDR3: TGTGCCAGTAGTATGGCGTCCGGGGAGCTGTTTTTT.

This chain uses TRBV7-9 with TRBJ1-2, with D possibly TRBD1 on 6 matching bases. The CDR3 is made up of 14 amino acids. Trimming took 3 bases from V and 8 from J, leaving 16 bases between them. Germline V gene data show CDR1 as SEHNR and CDR2 as FQNEAQ (reference sequence). The CDR3, as DNA: TGTGCCAGCAGCTTCGCAGGGGAGATGGGGGGCTACACCTTC. It translates to CASSFAGEMGGYTF. Full variable domain (missing parts from reference TRBV7-9 and TRBJ1-2): DTGVSQNPRHKITKRGQNVTFRCDPISEHNRLYWYRQTLGQGPEFLTYFQNEAQLEKSRLLSDRFSAERPKGSFSTLEIQRTEQGDSAMYLCASSFAGEMGGYTFGSGTRLTVV.

This clonotype was recorded a few times. The CDR3 region is CASSAQGAPGQETQYF. CDR3 bases: TGTGCCAGCAGCGCACAGGGGGCCCCGGGACAAGAGACCCAGTACTTC. This chain links TRBV9 with TRBJ2-5, with TRBD1 matching 9 bases. Germline-derived CDR1 and CDR2 are SGDLS and YYNGEE. This CDR3 region has 16 residues. V gave up 3 bases and J gave up 2 bases; unmatched junction bases: 8.

This clonotype was picked up a small number of times. Being one base from a much bigger clone, this may be a read error. V gene TRBV6-2 or TRBV6-3 combines with J gene TRBJ1-2; D not certain. Germline loops: CDR1 MNHEY, CDR2 SVGEGT. CDR3 size: 14 residues. The DNA for the CDR3 is TGTGCCAGCAGTGAAGGGTACAGCAACTATGGCTACATCTTC. Residues: CASSEGYSNYGYIF.

Many counts were recorded for this clonotype. V gene TRBV2 combines with J gene TRBJ2-2, with 7 bases identical to TRBD2. The CDR3 totals 15 residues. The V and J ends lost 8 bases and 0 bases, in that order; junction bases with no gene match: 6. From germline, CDR1 is SNHLY and CDR2 FYNNEI. The CDR3: CASRREFANTGELFF. The DNA of the CDR3 is TGTGCCAGCCGGCGGGAGTTCGCGAACACCGGGGAGCTGTTTTTT.

The chain uses TRBV24-1 and TRBJ1-5; D is ambiguous. The V end was cut by 2 bases, the J end by 1 base, with 5 bases between. This CDR3 spans 14 amino acids. The germline V gene has CDR1 KGHDR and CDR2 SFDVKD. DNA for the CDR3: TGTGCCACCAGTGATTACTTGAGCAATCAGCCCCAGCATTTT. It is translated as CATSDYLSNQPQHF.

This clonotype was seen a handful of times. This chain connects TRBV9 to TRBJ2-3, with no clear D. The germline V gene has CDR1 SGDLS and CDR2 YYNGEE. The V end lost 2 bases, the J end lost 0 bases, and 10 bases lay between the germline ends. The CDR3 totals 15 residues. The chain's CDR3 is CASSVWASSTDTQYF. CDR3 nucleotides: TGTGCCAGCAGCGTGTGGGCAAGCAGCACAGATACGCAGTATTTT.

The V call is TRBV19, the J call TRBJ2-1; D is possibly TRBD1 or TRBD2 (5 bases each). This CDR3 has 16 amino acids. V was clipped by 1 base and J by 11 bases, with 21 bases between them. Germline V gives CDR1 LNHDA, CDR2 SQIVND (reference sequence). DNA of the CDR3: TGTGCCAGTAGTATAGTACGGGACCGAGGTGGAGCGAAGCAGTTCTTC. It translates to CASSIVRDRGGAKQFF.

This chain uses TRBV3-1 with TRBJ2-6, with 14 bases that match TRBD2. This CDR3 has 18 amino acids. Germline CDR1 and CDR2: LGHDT and YNNKEL (reference sequence). Trimming cost V 4 bases and J 2 bases; bases outside gene matches: 4. The CDR3 DNA follows: TGTGCCAGCAGCCGAGGGACTAGCGGGAGTACTGGGGCCAACGTCCTGACTTTC. As protein: CASSRGTSGSTGANVLTF.

There are a few counts of this clonotype. Here the CDR3 reads CASSLAKLGTAGEAFF. In nucleotides, the CDR3 is TGTGCCAGCAGCTTAGCGAAACTCGGGACGGCGGGTGAAGCTTTCTTT. The V gene is TRBV7-8, the J gene TRBJ1-1; TRBD1 might be the D (5 bases). The V gene lost 0 bases and the J gene lost 7 bases, with 18 bases spanning the gap. Germline CDR1 reads SGHVS; CDR2 reads FQNEAQ. This CDR3 comprises 16 residues.

There are many counts of this clonotype. The chain couples TRBV20-1 to TRBJ2-7; 8 bases are a match to TRBD2. J lost 4 bases, V lost 3 bases, and 17 bases had no gene match. The CDR3 has 17 residues. Germline V gene lookup returns CDR1 DFQATT and CDR2 SNEGSKA (reference sequence). The CDR3 loop reads CSASSVKAGAPLYEQYF. The CDR3 nucleotides read TGCAGTGCTAGTTCGGTCAAAGCGGGAGCTCCGCTTTACGAGCAGTACTTC.

The V call is TRBV12-3 or TRBV12-4, the J call TRBJ1-5; D remains ambiguous. CDR3 length: 12 residues. The V gene lost 7 bases and the J gene lost 3 bases, with 7 bases spanning the gap. CDR3 DNA sequence: TGTGCCAGCACGGCCTACAATCAGCCCCAGCATTTT. Protein product: CASTAYNQPQHF.

This clonotype was found many times. The CDR3 coding sequence is TGTGCCAGCAGTGAATTTGGCAGGTGGGGCTACACCTTC. This encodes CASSEFGRWGYTF. The chain recombines TRBV25-1 with TRBJ1-2; D is unclear. This CDR3 has 13 residues. Germline-derived CDR1 and CDR2 are MGHDK and SYGVNS. V lost 1 base and J lost 8, with 11 bases in between.

This chain connects TRBV6-2 or TRBV6-3 to TRBJ1-6, with D perhaps TRBD1 (6 bases). Germline lookup yields CDR1 MNHEY and CDR2 SVGEGT. The V end lost 2 bases, the J end lost 7 bases, and 9 bases lay between the germline ends. The CDR3 extends over 14 amino acids. CDR3 DNA sequence: TGTGCCAGCAGTTACGCACAGGGAAATTCACCCCTCCACTTT. It encodes CASSYAQGNSPLHF.

The chain has TRBV3-1 and TRBJ1-5; 8 bases align to TRBD1. The CDR3 sequence is 16 residues long. J was trimmed by 5 bases and V by 0 bases; bases with no gene match: 6. Per germline, CDR1 LGHDT and CDR2 YNNKEL (reference sequence). Here the CDR3 DNA reads TGTGCCAGCAGCCAAGATTCAGGGGGCGCGTATCAGCCCCAGCATTTT. It translates to CASSQDSGGAYQPQHF.

The V and J genes are TRBV6-1 and TRBJ2-3, with 8 bases that match TRBD1. J lost 5 bases, V lost 4 bases, and 8 bases had no gene match. CDR3 length: 15 amino acids. CDR1 MNHNS and CDR2 SASEGT come from the germline V gene. The CDR3 reads CASSATGEEGDTQYF. Here the CDR3 DNA reads TGTGCCAGCAGTGCGACAGGGGAAGAGGGAGATACGCAGTATTTT.

This clonotype was counted between two and nine times. J is TRBJ1-5 and V is TRBV6-1; a possible D gene is TRBD1 (5 bases). Germline V gives CDR1 MNHNS, CDR2 SASEGT. Trimming removed 4 bases from V and 9 bases from J, with 16 bases in between. CDR3 size: 14 residues. The CDR3 is CASSARTDSRPQHF. In DNA form, the CDR3 reads TGTGCCAGCAGTGCCCGCACCGACAGTCGGCCCCAGCATTTT.

This clonotype was recorded at least ten times. The chain uses TRBV28 and TRBJ1-6, with 9 bases aligning to TRBD1. Unmatched junction bases numbered 5, after V lost 4 bases and J lost 13 bases. Germline V gives CDR1 MDHEN, CDR2 SYDVKM. CDR3 length: 13 amino acids. The CDR3 loop reads CASSWDRDFPLHF. The CDR3 DNA is TGTGCCAGCAGTTGGGACAGGGACTTTCCCCTCCACTTT.

Note on this clonotype: A read error may explain this, as a much larger clone is one base away. The V gene is TRBV10-3, the J gene TRBJ1-5, with D perhaps matching TRBD1 (5 bases). V lost 5 bases to trimming and J lost 4 bases, with 9 bases between them. The CDR3 covers 13 residues. Germline CDR1 and CDR2: ENHRY and SYGVKD. The CDR3 sequence: CAISPQANQPQHF. DNA for the CDR3: TGTGCCATCAGTCCACAGGCAAATCAGCCCCAGCATTTT.